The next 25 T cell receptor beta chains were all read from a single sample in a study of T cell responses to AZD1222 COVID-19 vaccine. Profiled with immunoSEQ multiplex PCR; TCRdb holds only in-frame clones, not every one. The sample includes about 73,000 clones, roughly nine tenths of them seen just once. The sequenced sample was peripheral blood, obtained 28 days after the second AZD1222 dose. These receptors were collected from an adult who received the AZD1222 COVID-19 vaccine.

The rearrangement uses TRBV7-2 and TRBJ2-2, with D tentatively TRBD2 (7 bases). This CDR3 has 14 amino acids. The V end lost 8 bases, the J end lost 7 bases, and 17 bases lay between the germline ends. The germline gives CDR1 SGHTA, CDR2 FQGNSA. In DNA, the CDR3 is TGTGCCAGCTCCGCACAGGGAGGGGTCGGGGAGCTGTTTTTT. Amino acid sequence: CASSAQGGVGELFF.

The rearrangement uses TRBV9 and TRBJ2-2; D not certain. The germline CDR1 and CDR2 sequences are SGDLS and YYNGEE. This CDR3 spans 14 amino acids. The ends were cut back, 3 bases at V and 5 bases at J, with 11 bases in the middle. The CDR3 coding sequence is TGTGCCAGCAGCGGTACTTCTGATACCGGGGAGCTGTTTTTT. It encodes CASSGTSDTGELFF.

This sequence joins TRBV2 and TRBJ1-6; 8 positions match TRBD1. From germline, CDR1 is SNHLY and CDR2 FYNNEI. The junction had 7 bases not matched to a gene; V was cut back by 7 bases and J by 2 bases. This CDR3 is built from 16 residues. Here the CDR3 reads CASTDRVGTYNSPLHF. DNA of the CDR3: TGTGCCAGCACGGACAGGGTTGGCACCTATAATTCACCCCTCCACTTT.

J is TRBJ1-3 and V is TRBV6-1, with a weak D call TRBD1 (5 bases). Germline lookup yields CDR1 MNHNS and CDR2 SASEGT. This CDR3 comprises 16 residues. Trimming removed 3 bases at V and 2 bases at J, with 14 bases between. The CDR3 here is CASSERDGLTGNTIYF. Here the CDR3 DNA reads TGTGCCAGCAGTGAGAGGGACGGACTTACTGGAAACACCATATATTTT.

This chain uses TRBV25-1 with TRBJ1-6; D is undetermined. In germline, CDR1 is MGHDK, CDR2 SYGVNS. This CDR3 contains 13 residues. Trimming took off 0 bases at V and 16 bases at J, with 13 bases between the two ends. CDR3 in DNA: TGTGCCAGCAGTGAATACGCCCGGCCAAGTCTCCACTTT. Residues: CASSEYARPSLHF.

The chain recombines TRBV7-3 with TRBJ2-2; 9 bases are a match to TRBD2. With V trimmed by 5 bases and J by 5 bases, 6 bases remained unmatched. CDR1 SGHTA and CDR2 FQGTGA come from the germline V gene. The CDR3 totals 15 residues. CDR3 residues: CASSRAGGWTGELFF. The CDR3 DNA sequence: TGTGCCAGCAGCCGAGCGGGAGGTTGGACCGGGGAGCTGTTTTTT.

As DNA, the CDR3 is TGTGCCAGCTCAGGACTAGCGGGGGAGATCTCCTACGAGCAGTACTTC. Its protein is CASSGLAGEISYEQYF. The gene calls are TRBV18 and TRBJ2-7; 13 positions agree with TRBD2. Trimming cost V 5 bases and J 0 bases; bases outside gene matches: 4. Per the germline V gene, CDR1 is KGHSH and CDR2 is LQKENI. CDR3 length: 16 amino acids.

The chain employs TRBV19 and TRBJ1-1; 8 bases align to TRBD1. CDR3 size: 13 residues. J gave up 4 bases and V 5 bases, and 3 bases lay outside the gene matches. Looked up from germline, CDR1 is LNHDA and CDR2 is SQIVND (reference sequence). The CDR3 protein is CASSLDRVTEAFF. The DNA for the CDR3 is TGTGCCAGTAGTTTGGACAGGGTCACTGAAGCTTTCTTT.

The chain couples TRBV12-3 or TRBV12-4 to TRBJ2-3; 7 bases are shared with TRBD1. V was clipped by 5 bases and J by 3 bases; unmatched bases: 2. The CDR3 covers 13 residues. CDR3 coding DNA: TGTGCCAGCAGTATGGGACAGACAGATACGCAGTATTTT. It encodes CASSMGQTDTQYF.

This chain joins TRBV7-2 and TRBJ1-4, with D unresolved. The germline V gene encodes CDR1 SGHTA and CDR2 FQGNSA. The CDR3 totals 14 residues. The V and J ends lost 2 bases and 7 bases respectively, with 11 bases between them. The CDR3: CASSLLGLGEKLFF. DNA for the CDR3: TGTGCCAGCAGCTTATTAGGGCTGGGTGAAAAACTGTTTTTT.

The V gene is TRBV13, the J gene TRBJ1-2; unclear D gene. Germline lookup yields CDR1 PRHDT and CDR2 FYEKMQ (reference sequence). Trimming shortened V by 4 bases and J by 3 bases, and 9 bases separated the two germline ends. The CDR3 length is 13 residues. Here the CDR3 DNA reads TGTGCCAGCAGCTCCCAGATTGACTATGGCTACACCTTC. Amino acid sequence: CASSSQIDYGYTF.

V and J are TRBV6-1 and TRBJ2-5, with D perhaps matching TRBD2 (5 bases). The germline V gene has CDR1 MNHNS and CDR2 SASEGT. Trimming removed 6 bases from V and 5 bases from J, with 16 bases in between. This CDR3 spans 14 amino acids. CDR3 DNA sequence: TGTGCCAGCAGACCGGACTTATTGGGGGAGACCCAGTACTTC. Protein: CASRPDLLGETQYF.

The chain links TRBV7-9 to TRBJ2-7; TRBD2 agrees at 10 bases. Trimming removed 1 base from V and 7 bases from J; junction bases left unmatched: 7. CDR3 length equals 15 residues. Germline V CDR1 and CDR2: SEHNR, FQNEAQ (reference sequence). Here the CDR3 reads CASSLGHLAGEEQYV. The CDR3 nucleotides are TGTGCCAGCAGCTTAGGACATCTAGCGGGAGAAGAGCAGTACGTC.

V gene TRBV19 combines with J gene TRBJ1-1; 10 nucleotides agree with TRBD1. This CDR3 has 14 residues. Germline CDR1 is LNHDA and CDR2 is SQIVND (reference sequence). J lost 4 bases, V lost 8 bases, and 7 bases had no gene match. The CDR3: CASVGTGAVTEAFF. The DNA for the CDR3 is TGTGCCAGTGTAGGGACAGGGGCCGTCACTGAAGCTTTCTTT.

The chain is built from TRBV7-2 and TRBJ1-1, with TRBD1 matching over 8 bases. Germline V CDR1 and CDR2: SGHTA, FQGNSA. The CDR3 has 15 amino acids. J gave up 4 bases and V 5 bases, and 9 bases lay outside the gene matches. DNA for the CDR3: TGTGCCAGCAGCCTGAACCCCAGGGGGCTCACTGAAGCTTTCTTT. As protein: CASSLNPRGLTEAFF.

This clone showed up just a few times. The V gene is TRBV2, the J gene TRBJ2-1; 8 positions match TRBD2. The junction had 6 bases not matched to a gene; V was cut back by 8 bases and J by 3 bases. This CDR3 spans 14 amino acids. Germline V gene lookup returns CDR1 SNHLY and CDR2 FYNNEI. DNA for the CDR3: TGTGCCAGCCGGGGGGGGCTCCTCTACAATGAGCAGTTCTTC. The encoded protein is CASRGGLLYNEQFF.

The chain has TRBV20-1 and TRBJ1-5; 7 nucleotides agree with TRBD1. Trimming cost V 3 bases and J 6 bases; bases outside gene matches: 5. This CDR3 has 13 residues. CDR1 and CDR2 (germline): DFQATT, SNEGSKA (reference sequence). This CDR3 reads CSASRGLTQPQHF. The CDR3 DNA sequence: TGCAGTGCTAGTAGGGGGCTGACTCAGCCCCAGCATTTT.

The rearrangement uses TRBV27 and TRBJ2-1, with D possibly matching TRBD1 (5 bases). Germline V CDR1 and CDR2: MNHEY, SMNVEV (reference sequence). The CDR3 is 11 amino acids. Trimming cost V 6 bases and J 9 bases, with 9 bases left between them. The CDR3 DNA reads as TGTGCCAGCAGCCAGGGTATTGAGCAGTTCTTC. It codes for CASSQGIEQFF.

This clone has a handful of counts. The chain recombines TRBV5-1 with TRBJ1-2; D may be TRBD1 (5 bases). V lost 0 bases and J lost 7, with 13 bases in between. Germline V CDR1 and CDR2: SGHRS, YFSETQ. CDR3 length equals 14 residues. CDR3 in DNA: TGCGCCAGCAGCTTGGGAGAGGGGCTGGCTGGCTACACCTTC. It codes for CASSLGEGLAGYTF.

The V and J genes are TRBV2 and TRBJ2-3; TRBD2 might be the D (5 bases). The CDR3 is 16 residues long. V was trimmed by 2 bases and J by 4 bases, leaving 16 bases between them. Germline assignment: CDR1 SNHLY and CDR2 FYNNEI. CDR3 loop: CASSESRRRQSDTQYF. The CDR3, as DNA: TGTGCCAGCAGTGAAAGTCGGAGGAGGCAATCAGATACGCAGTATTTT.

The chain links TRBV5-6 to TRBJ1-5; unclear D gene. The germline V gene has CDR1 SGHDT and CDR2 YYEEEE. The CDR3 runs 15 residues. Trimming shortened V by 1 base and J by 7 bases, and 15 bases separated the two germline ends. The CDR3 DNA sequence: TGTGCCAGCAGCTTGATGGTGGTTCCGGGGCAGCCCCAGCATTTT. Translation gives CASSLMVVPGQPQHF.

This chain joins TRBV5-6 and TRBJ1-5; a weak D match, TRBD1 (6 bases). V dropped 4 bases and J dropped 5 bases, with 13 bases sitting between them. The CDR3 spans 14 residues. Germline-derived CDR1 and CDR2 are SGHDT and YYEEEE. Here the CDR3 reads CASSHGAGDQPQHF. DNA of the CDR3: TGTGCCAGCAGCCATGGGGCAGGGGATCAGCCCCAGCATTTT.

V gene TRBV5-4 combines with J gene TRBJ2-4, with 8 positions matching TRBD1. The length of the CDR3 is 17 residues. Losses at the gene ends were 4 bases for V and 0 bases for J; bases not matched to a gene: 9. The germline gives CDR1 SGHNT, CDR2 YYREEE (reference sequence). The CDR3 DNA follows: TGTGCCAGCAGCGCCCCAAGACAGGGGATAGCCAAAAACATTCAGTACTTC. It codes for CASSAPRQGIAKNIQYF.

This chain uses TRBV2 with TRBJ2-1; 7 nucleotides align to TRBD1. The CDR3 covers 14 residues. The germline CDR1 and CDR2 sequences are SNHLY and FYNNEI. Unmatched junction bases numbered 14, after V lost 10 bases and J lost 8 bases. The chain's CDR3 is CAILPGTVNDEQFF. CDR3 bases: TGTGCCATTCTTCCCGGGACAGTTAACGATGAGCAGTTCTTC.

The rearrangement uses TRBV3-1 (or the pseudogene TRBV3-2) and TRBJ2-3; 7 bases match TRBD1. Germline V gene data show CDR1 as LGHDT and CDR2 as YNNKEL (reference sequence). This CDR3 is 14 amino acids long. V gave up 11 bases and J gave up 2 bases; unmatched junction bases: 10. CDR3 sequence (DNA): TGTGCCGGAAACAGGGGTATGATCACAGATACGCAGTATTTT. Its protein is CAGNRGMITDTQYF.